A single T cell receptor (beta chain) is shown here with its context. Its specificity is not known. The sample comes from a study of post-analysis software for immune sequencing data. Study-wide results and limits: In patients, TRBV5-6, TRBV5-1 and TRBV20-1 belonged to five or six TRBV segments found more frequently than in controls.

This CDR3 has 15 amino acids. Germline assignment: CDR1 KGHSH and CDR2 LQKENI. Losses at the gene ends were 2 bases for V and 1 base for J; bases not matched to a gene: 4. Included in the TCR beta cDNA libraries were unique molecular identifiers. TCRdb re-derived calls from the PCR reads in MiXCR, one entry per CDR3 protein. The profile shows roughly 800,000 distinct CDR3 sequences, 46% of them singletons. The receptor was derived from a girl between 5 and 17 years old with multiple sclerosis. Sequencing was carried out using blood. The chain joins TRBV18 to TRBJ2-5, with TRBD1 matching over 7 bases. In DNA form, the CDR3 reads TGTGCCAGCTCACCAATACAGGGGACCCAAGAGACCCAGTACTTC. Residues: CASSPIQGTQETQYF.